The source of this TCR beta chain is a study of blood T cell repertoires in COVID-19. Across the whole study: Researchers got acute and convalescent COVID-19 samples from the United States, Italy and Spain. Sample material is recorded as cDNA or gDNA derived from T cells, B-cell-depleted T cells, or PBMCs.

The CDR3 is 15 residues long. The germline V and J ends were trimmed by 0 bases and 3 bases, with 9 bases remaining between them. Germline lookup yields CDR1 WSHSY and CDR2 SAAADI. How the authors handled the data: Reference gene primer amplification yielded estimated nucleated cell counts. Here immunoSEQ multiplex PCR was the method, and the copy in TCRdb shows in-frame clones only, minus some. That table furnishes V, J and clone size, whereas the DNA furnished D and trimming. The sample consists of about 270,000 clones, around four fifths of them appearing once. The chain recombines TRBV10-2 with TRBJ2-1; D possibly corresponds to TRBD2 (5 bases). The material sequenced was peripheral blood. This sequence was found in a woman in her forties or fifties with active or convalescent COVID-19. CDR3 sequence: CASSESGGYYNEQFF. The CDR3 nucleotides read TGCGCCAGCAGTGAGTCAGGCGGGTACTACAATGAGCAGTTCTTC.